Only a few counts were recorded for the clone carrying this T cell receptor (beta chain). Its antigen is as yet unknown. The sample comes from a study of CD8+ T cells in alopecia areata. Study-wide results and caveats: Many expanded lesional clones remained in scalp and blood on tofacitinib.

Noted treatment: oral pan-JAK inhibitor, 5-10 mg twice daily. RNA was isolated and reverse transcribed to cDNA, the sequencing template. Using immunoSEQ multiplex PCR, the repertoire was profiled, and TCRdb retains in-frame clones only, with some absent. The sample has 110,000 to 150,000 clones; less than 70% are singletons. The sequence came from a human donor with alopecia areata. The source was CD8+ T cells sorted from blood, collected at week 4, from a patient treated with tofacitinib.

The CDR3, as DNA: TGCAGCACGGAAGGGACAGCCGATCACAATGAGCAGTTCTTC. Its translation is CSTEGTADHNEQFF. The genes are TRBV29-1 and TRBJ2-1, with 7 bases that match TRBD1. The CDR3 extends over 14 amino acids. The junction had 12 bases not matched to a gene; V was cut back by 8 bases and J by 5 bases. Germline loops: CDR1 SQVTM, CDR2 ANQGSEA.